This T cell receptor (beta chain) is from a study of regulatory T cells in long-lasting Graves disease. Whole-study findings and limits: Study was limited to peripheral blood, excluding thyroid tissue.

Time point noted: newly diagnosed GD, antithyroid drugs for less than 3 months. The authors made the TCR library using RNA they extracted from PBMCs. On this clonotype: Its antigen is currently unknown. A far larger clone is a single base away, which makes a read error likely.

The CDR3 is made up of 14 amino acids. Germline V gene lookup returns CDR1 SNHLY and CDR2 FYNNEI. With 8 bases removed from V and 11 bases from J, the gap between germline ends came to 24 bases. Sequencing libraries for TCR beta were prepared with iRepertoire HTBI primers and Arm-PCR of CDR3 regions. From the multiplex PCR reads, TCRdb called clonotypes with MiXCR, one entry per CDR3 protein. The data hold about 530,000 distinct CDR3 sequences, with around 16% observed a single time. These data were also filed under a second study, of T cells in Graves' hyperthyroidism and ophthalmopathy. From that study: The study based diagnoses on clinical symptoms, serum thyroxine and TRAb, thyroid ultrasound and orbital computed tomography.

This chain joins TRBV2 and TRBJ2-5; D is possibly TRBD1 (5 bases). The sequenced sample was peripheral blood mononuclear cells (PBMCs), obtained at new diagnosis, from a patient treated with antithyroid drugs. This clonotype was sampled from a woman aged 35 to 60 with Graves disease. The CDR3 DNA reads as TGTGCCAGCCGGAAAGGGGATAGGGGCAATGAGCAGTACTTC. It specifies CASRKGDRGNEQYF.